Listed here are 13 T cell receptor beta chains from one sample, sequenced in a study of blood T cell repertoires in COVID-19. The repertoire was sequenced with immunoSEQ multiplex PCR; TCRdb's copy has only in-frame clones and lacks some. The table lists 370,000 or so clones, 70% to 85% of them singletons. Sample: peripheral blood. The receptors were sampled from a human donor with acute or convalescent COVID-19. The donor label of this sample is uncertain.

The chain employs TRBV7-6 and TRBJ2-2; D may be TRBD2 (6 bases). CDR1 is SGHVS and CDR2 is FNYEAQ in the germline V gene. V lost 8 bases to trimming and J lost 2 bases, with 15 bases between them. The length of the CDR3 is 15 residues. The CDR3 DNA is TGTGCCAGCCGCGCTTTTAGCGGAAACACCGGGGAGCTGTTTTTT. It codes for CASRAFSGNTGELFF.

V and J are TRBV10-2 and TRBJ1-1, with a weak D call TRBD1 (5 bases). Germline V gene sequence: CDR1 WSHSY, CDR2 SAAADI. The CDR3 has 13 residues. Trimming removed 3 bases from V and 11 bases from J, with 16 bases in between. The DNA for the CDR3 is TGCGCCAGCAGTGACATTGGGGGGGGGTCGGCTTTCTTT. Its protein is CASSDIGGGSAFF.

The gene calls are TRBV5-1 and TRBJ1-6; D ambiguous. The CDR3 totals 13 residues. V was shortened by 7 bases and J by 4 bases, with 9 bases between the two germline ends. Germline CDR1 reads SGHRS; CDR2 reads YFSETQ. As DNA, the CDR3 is TGCGCCAGCGGGCCAGAGTATAATTCACCCCTCCACTTT. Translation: CASGPEYNSPLHF.

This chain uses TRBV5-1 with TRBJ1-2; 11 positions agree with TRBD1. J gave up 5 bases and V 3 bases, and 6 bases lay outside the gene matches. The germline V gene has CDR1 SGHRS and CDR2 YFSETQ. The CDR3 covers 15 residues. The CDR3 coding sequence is TGCGCCAGCAGCTCCGGGGGACAGGGGGAGTATGGCTACACCTTC. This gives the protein CASSSGGQGEYGYTF.

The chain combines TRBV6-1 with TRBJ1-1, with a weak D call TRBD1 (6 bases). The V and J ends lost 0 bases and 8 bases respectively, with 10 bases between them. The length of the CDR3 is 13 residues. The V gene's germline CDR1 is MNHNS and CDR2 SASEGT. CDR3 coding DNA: TGTGCCAGCAGTGAAGCTTTGGGGACAGAAGCTTTCTTT. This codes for CASSEALGTEAFF.

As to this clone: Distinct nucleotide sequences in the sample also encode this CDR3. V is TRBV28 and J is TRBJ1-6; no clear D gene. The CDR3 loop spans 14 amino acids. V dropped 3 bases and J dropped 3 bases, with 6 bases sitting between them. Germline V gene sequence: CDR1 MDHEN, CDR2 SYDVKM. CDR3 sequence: CASSFGRYNSPLHF. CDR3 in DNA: TGTGCCAGCAGTTTTGGCCGCTATAATTCACCCCTCCACTTT.

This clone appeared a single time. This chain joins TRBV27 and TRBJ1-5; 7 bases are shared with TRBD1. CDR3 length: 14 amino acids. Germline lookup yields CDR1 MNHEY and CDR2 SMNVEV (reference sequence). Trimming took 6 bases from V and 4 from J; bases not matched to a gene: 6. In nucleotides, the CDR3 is TGTGCCAGCAGGGAGGGACAGTTGAATCAGCCCCAGCATTTT. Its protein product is CASREGQLNQPQHF.

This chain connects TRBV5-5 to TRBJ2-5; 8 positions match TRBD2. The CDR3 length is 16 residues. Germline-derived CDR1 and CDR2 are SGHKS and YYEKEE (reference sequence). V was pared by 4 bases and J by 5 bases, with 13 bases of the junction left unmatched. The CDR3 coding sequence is TGTGCCAGCAGCCGGGGGGTAGCGGGACCCTGGGAGACCCAGTACTTC. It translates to CASSRGVAGPWETQYF.

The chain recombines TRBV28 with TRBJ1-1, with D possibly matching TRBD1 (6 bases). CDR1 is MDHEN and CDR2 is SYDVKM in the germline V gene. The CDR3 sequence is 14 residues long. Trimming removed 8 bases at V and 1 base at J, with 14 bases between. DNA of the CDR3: TGTGCCAGCGGGACCGGGACAAAGAACACTGAAGCTTTCTTT. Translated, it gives CASGTGTKNTEAFF. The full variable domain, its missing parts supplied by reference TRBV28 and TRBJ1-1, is DVKVTQSSRYLVKRTGEKVFLECVQDMDHENMFWYRQDPGLGLRLIYFSYDVKMKEKGDIPEGYSVSREKKERFSLILESASTNQTSMYLCASGTGTKNTEAFFGQGTRLTVV.

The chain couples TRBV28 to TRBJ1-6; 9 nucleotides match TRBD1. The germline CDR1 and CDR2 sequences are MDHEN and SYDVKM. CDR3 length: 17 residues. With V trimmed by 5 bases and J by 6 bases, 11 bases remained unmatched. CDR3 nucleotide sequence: TGTGCCAGCAGTCCGAACAGGGGGCTTAGGGGTAATTCACCCCTCCACTTT. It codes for CASSPNRGLRGNSPLHF.

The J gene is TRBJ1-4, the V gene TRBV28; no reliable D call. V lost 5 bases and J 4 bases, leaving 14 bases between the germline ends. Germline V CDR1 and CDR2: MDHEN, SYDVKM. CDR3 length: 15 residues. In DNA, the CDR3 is TGTGCCAGCAGTCCCCCAGAAACAGTTAATGAAAAACTGTTTTTT. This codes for CASSPPETVNEKLFF.

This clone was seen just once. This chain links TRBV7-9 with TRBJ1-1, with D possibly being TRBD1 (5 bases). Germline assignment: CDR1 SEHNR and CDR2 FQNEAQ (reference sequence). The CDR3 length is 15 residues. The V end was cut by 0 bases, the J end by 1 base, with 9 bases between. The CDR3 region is CASSLAQGTNTEAFF. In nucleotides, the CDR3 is TGTGCCAGCAGCTTAGCGCAGGGTACGAACACTGAAGCTTTCTTT.

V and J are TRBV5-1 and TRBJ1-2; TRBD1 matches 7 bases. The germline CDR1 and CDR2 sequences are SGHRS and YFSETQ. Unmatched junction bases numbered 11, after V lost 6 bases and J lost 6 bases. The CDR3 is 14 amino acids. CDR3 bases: TGCGCCAGCAAGACCGGGACAGATTCTCATGGCTACACCTTC. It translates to CASKTGTDSHGYTF.